This TCR beta chain was sequenced during a study of cytomegalovirus exposure and HLA in healthy donors. Broader study findings: One variant, a missense change in DCLRE1C, was linked in a later analysis to TCR beta V- and J-gene trimming. Earlier analysis found most TCR beta V segments productive about 87% or about 30% of the time. HLA alleles showed associations with 15,000 to 20,000 TCR beta sequences in a later analysis, at a 0.05 false discovery rate.

With respect to this clone: Its antigen is undetermined.

Amplification used 60 Vbeta primers and 13 Jbeta primers. Authors' processing steps: Later work found 74 million or so unique TCR beta chains, with 9.5 million to 11 million shared. The repertoire was sequenced with immunoSEQ multiplex PCR; TCRdb's copy has only in-frame clones and lacks some. V and J calls plus clone size are reproduced from that table; the DNA served to infer D and trimming. The sample lists approximately 120,000 clones, over 65% occurring once. The ends were cut back, 8 bases at V and 4 bases at J, with 14 bases in the middle. This CDR3 has 13 amino acids. The germline CDR1 and CDR2 sequences are SNHLY and FYNNEI.

The V and J genes are TRBV2 and TRBJ1-2; tentatively, D is TRBD1 (5 bases). The clonotype was recovered from a man between 45 and 60 years old in good health and CMV-seronegative. Material for sequencing was PBMCs. The CDR3 region is CASGGDLTYGYTF. The CDR3 nucleotides read TGTGCCAGCGGGGGGGACTTGACCTATGGCTACACCTTC. The whole variable domain, filled in from reference TRBV2 and TRBJ1-2, reads EPEVTQTPSHQVTQMGQEVILRCVPISNHLYFYWYRQILGQKVEFLVSFYNNEISEKSEIFDDQFSVERPDGSNFTLKIRSTKLEDSAMYFCASGGDLTYGYTFGSGTRLTVV.